The 27 T cell receptor beta chains in this list originate from one sample, sequenced in a study of technical replicates of blood from a few donors. Profiling relied on immunoSEQ multiplex PCR, and the TCRdb table lists in-frame clones only, not all of them. The sample lists about 70,000 clones, just under 95% occurring once. The sample consisted of T cells isolated from PBMCs. These receptors came from a human donor in good health.

The V gene is TRBV7-9, the J gene TRBJ2-1, with TRBD2 matching 8 bases. V shed 2 bases and J 0 bases; nucleotides not matched to a gene: 6. The V gene's germline CDR1 is SEHNR and CDR2 FQNEAQ (reference sequence). The CDR3 has 17 amino acids. The CDR3 DNA sequence: TGTGCCAGCAGCTTACTAGCGGGTGCAAGCTCCTACAATGAGCAGTTCTTC. Protein: CASSLLAGASSYNEQFF.

V gene TRBV2 combines with J gene TRBJ2-1, with 7 bases fitting TRBD2. Germline CDR1 and CDR2: SNHLY and FYNNEI. There are 11 residues in the CDR3. V was pared by 10 bases and J by 10 bases, with 7 bases of the junction left unmatched. As DNA, the CDR3 is TGTGCCACCCTGGGAGGGATGGAGCAGTTCTTC. Its translation is CATLGGMEQFF.

The chain joins TRBV5-4 to TRBJ1-2; perhaps TRBD1 as D (6 bases). V was trimmed by 0 bases and J by 0 bases, leaving 12 bases between them. Germline V gene data show CDR1 as SGHNT and CDR2 as YYREEE (reference sequence). The CDR3 loop spans 16 amino acids. CDR3 sequence (DNA): TGTGCCAGCAGCTTGGAAGGGGGGGATCCTAACTATGGCTACACCTTC. It is translated as CASSLEGGDPNYGYTF.

The V and J genes are TRBV27 and TRBJ1-5; D gene unclear. V was pared by 3 bases and J by 0 bases, with 3 bases between. Per germline, CDR1 MNHEY and CDR2 SMNVEV (reference sequence). The CDR3 contains 13 residues. CDR3: CASSFNSNQPQHF. The CDR3 nucleotides read TGTGCCAGCAGTTTCAATAGCAATCAGCCCCAGCATTTT.

The V gene is TRBV4-1, the J gene TRBJ2-3; 7 nucleotides agree with TRBD1. This CDR3 is built from 17 residues. V was clipped by 0 bases and J by 6 bases; unmatched bases: 12. Germline values: CDR1 MGHRA, CDR2 YSYEKL. The CDR3: CASSQDPVTGENDTQYF. CDR3 DNA: TGCGCCAGCAGCCAAGACCCCGTCACAGGGGAGAACGATACGCAGTATTTT.

Points on this clone: Germline is not matched at one junction end, which may reflect a read error. J is TRBJ1-2 and V is TRBV6-6; D gene ambiguous. Per germline, CDR1 MNHNY and CDR2 SVGAGI (reference sequence). This CDR3 has 11 residues. CDR3 nucleotide sequence: TGTGCCAGCACGACCAGCGGGTTGCACTTCTTC. Encoded protein: CASTTSGLHFF.

The genes are TRBV5-4 and TRBJ2-3; TRBD2 matches at 10 bases. This CDR3 comprises 17 residues. Trimming at V came to 4 bases and at J to 0 bases, leaving 8 bases not matched to a gene. Germline-derived CDR1 and CDR2 are SGHNT and YYREEE (reference sequence). The CDR3 region is CASSRRLAGSSTDTQYF. CDR3 DNA sequence: TGTGCCAGCAGCCGTAGACTAGCGGGCTCTAGCACAGATACGCAGTATTTT.

The V and J genes are TRBV6-5 and TRBJ2-2, with no clear D. The V gene lost 8 bases and the J gene lost 4 bases, with 14 bases spanning the gap. In germline, CDR1 is MNHEY, CDR2 SVGAGI. The CDR3 runs 14 residues. CDR3 nucleotide sequence: TGTGCCAGCGGGCTAACGCAAGTCACCGGGGAGCTGTTTTTT. Protein product: CASGLTQVTGELFF.

The chain employs TRBV4-1 and TRBJ1-2; TRBD1 matches at 9 bases. Germline loops: CDR1 MGHRA, CDR2 YSYEKL. This CDR3 has 16 residues. After removal of 1 base from V and 3 bases from J, the junction contained 6 bases not matched to a gene. The chain's CDR3 is CASSQGGTGFDYGYTF. The CDR3 bases are TGCGCCAGCAGCCAAGGAGGGACAGGGTTCGACTATGGCTACACCTTC.

This chain uses TRBV5-8 with TRBJ2-3; 9 bases fit TRBD2. Germline CDR1 is SGHTS and CDR2 is YDEGEE. CDR3 length equals 16 residues. The V segment lost 2 bases and the J segment 0 bases; nucleotides outside the gene matches: 4. CDR3 sequence (DNA): TGTGCCAGCAGCTTTGGACTAGCGTCTAGCACAGATACGCAGTATTTT. Amino acid sequence: CASSFGLASSTDTQYF.

This rearrangement joins TRBV28 to TRBJ1-1, with TRBD1 identical over 9 bases. V dropped 3 bases and J dropped 2; count of bases not matched to a gene: 4. The CDR3 has 15 residues. Germline V gene lookup returns CDR1 MDHEN and CDR2 SYDVKM. CDR3 in DNA: TGTGCCAGCAGTTTTGGGGGACAGGGAAACACTGAAGCTTTCTTT. This codes for CASSFGGQGNTEAFF.

The chain couples TRBV5-4 to TRBJ2-5; 8 bases agree with TRBD1. Germline assignment: CDR1 SGHNT and CDR2 YYREEE (reference sequence). CDR3 length: 17 amino acids. The ends lost 3 bases at V and 2 bases at J; junction bases unmatched: 12. The CDR3 nucleotides read TGTGCCAGCAGCTATCCATCGACAGGGGACTCACAAGAGACCCAGTACTTC. Encoded protein: CASSYPSTGDSQETQYF.

This sequence joins TRBV5-6 and TRBJ2-5; TRBD1 is a possible D gene (6 bases). Per germline, CDR1 SGHDT and CDR2 YYEEEE. This CDR3 is built from 13 residues. V lost 5 bases and J lost 5, with 13 bases in between. CDR3 DNA sequence: TGTGCCAGCAGAGGGGGTAGGGTCGAGACCCAGTACTTC. Protein sequence: CASRGGRVETQYF.

This clone was seen once. The genes are TRBV19 and TRBJ1-5, with D perhaps matching TRBD1 (5 bases). With 6 bases removed from V and 2 bases from J, the gap between germline ends came to 14 bases. Looked up from germline, CDR1 is LNHDA and CDR2 is SQIVND (reference sequence). The CDR3 spans 15 residues. CDR3 protein: CASSPSTVGNQPQHF. The CDR3 coding sequence is TGTGCCAGTAGCCCCTCGACAGTCGGCAATCAGCCCCAGCATTTT.

A single count supports this clone. The V and J genes are TRBV6-1 and TRBJ2-1; tentative D call: TRBD2 (5 bases). V gave up 4 bases and J gave up 4 bases, with 11 bases separating them. The CDR3 runs 14 residues. The V gene's germline CDR1 is MNHNS and CDR2 SASEGT. The CDR3: CASSGLARYNEQFF. The CDR3 coding sequence is TGTGCCAGCAGTGGATTAGCGCGATACAATGAGCAGTTCTTC.

The V and J genes are TRBV27 and TRBJ1-2; 9 bases line up with TRBD1. Germline V gene data show CDR1 as MNHEY and CDR2 as SMNVEV (reference sequence). The V segment lost 5 bases and the J segment 7 bases; nucleotides outside the gene matches: 8. This CDR3 contains 14 residues. This CDR3 reads CASSRDRGYFGYTF. In DNA form, the CDR3 reads TGTGCCAGCAGTAGAGACAGGGGGTACTTTGGCTACACCTTC.

This clone has only one observation. J is TRBJ2-1 and V is TRBV6-1; the match to TRBD2 covers 8 bases. Germline CDR1 and CDR2: MNHNS and SASEGT. The CDR3 length is 17 residues. The trim removed 2 bases at V and 4 bases at J, leaving 10 bases unmatched. The CDR3 bases are TGTGCCAGCAGTGAAAGGGGAGCGGGAGAGTGGTACAATGAGCAGTTCTTC. It codes for CASSERGAGEWYNEQFF.

The rearrangement uses TRBV13 and TRBJ2-5; 11 bases line up with TRBD2. J was trimmed by 2 bases and V by 1 base; bases with no gene match: 6. From germline, CDR1 is PRHDT and CDR2 FYEKMQ (reference sequence). The CDR3 spans 17 residues. The CDR3 spells CASSLEVAGGPQETQYF. CDR3 sequence (DNA): TGTGCCAGCAGCTTAGAAGTAGCGGGAGGGCCTCAAGAGACCCAGTACTTC.

V gene TRBV28 combines with J gene TRBJ2-7; 8 bases fit TRBD2. Trimming cost V 1 base and J 4 bases; bases outside gene matches: 0. This CDR3 contains 13 residues. The germline gives CDR1 MDHEN, CDR2 SYDVKM. The CDR3 spells CASSLSSGYEQYF. The CDR3 DNA reads as TGTGCCAGCAGTTTATCTAGCGGGTACGAGCAGTACTTC.

The J gene is TRBJ2-7, the V gene TRBV27, with 7 positions matching TRBD2. With V trimmed by 6 bases and J by 3 bases, 8 bases remained unmatched. This CDR3 is built from 14 residues. The germline gives CDR1 MNHEY, CDR2 SMNVEV (reference sequence). This chain's CDR3 is CASRPGGGYYEQYF. The CDR3 coding sequence is TGTGCCAGCAGGCCGGGGGGAGGATACTACGAGCAGTACTTC.

This chain links TRBV15 with TRBJ1-5; 8 bases agree with TRBD1. The CDR3 is 14 amino acids. The germline CDR1 and CDR2 sequences are LNHNV and YYDKDF (reference sequence). The V gene end was trimmed by 1 base and the J gene end by 7 bases; junction bases not matched to a gene: 3. The CDR3 nucleotides read TGTGCCACCAGCAGAGGGACAGGGAGCCAGCCCCAGCATTTT. Amino acid sequence: CATSRGTGSQPQHF.

The rearrangement joins TRBV11-2 to TRBJ2-3; 7 bases line up with TRBD2. Losses at the gene ends were 5 bases for V and 5 bases for J; bases not matched to a gene: 10. Germline V gene lookup returns CDR1 SGHAT and CDR2 FQNNGV. There are 15 residues in the CDR3. In DNA form, the CDR3 reads TGTGCCAGCAGCGCGAGCGGGATTGGGAGAGATACGCAGTATTTT. This translates into CASSASGIGRDTQYF.

In this sample, this clone turned up a few times. V is TRBV5-1 and J is TRBJ2-7; 7 bases are shared with TRBD1. V lost 5 bases and J lost 2; bases outside the gene matches: 4. The CDR3 has 13 residues. Per the germline V gene, CDR1 is SGHRS and CDR2 is YFSETQ. CDR3 DNA: TGCGCCAGCAGTGAAGGGACAGCCTACGAGCAGTACTTC. It encodes CASSEGTAYEQYF.

The V call is TRBV28, the J call TRBJ2-2; D might be TRBD2 (5 bases). The CDR3 extends over 15 amino acids. The germline gives CDR1 MDHEN, CDR2 SYDVKM. With 6 bases removed from V and 0 bases from J, the gap between germline ends came to 11 bases. CDR3 nucleotides: TGTGCCAGCAGGTCTAGCATTTCGAACACCGGGGAGCTGTTTTTT. As protein: CASRSSISNTGELFF.

The chain carries TRBV18 and TRBJ2-7; D not certain. In germline, CDR1 is KGHSH, CDR2 LQKENI. CDR3 length: 12 residues. Trimming shortened V by 3 bases and J by 2 bases, and 5 bases separated the two germline ends. The CDR3 reads CASSPATYEQYF. The CDR3 DNA is TGTGCCAGCTCACCCGCTACCTACGAGCAGTACTTC.

In its sample, this clone was seen a few times. The chain has TRBV10-1 and TRBJ2-1; 9 bases agree with TRBD2. Germline loops: CDR1 WNHNN, CDR2 SYGVQD (reference sequence). The junction had 5 bases not matched to a gene; V was cut back by 5 bases and J by 6 bases. This CDR3 spans 14 amino acids. DNA of the CDR3: TGCGCCAGCAGTAGCGGACTAGCGCGCAATGAGCAGTTCTTC. Translated: CASSSGLARNEQFF.

The rearrangement joins TRBV19 to TRBJ1-1; D remains ambiguous. CDR1 is LNHDA, CDR2 SQIVND, per germline (reference sequence). Trimming left V 4 bases short and J 9 bases short, with 9 bases between. The CDR3 runs 11 residues. The chain's CDR3 is CASSTNNQAFF. The CDR3 nucleotides read TGTGCCAGTAGTACGAACAATCAAGCTTTCTTT.